Following are 16 T cell receptor beta chains from one sample sequenced in a study of blood T cell repertoires in COVID-19. Measured with immunoSEQ multiplex PCR; TCRdb has only the in-frame clones, and not every one. The sample carries about 83,000 clones, 85% to 90% recorded once. Specimen: peripheral blood. The receptor set was obtained from a man older than 75 with active or convalescent COVID-19.

The chain uses TRBV18 and TRBJ1-3; D is unclear. This CDR3 spans 15 amino acids. The germline V and J ends were trimmed by 6 bases and 0 bases, with 12 bases remaining between them. Germline CDR1 KGHSH, CDR2 LQKENI. In DNA, the CDR3 is TGTGCCAGCTCGCCTTACGAGAGCTCTGGAAACACCATATATTTT. Amino acid sequence: CASSPYESSGNTIYF.

The chain is built from TRBV13 and TRBJ2-6, with 8 bases identical to TRBD1. The germline gives CDR1 PRHDT, CDR2 FYEKMQ (reference sequence). Trimming removed 10 bases from V and 0 bases from J; junction bases left unmatched: 8. The CDR3 is made up of 16 amino acids. CDR3 sequence reads: CAIQDRAHSGANVLTF. CDR3 in DNA: TGTGCCATACAGGACAGGGCTCACTCTGGGGCCAACGTCCTGACTTTC.

This chain connects TRBV3-1 (or the pseudogene TRBV3-2) to TRBJ1-2; 8 bases are a match to TRBD1. Germline loops: CDR1 LGHDT, CDR2 YNNKEL (reference sequence). CDR3 length: 14 residues. J was trimmed by 5 bases and V by 2 bases; bases with no gene match: 4. The CDR3 spells CASSQPGQGYGYTF. DNA of the CDR3: TGTGCCAGCAGCCAACCTGGACAGGGATATGGCTACACCTTC.

The V call is TRBV21-1, the J call TRBJ2-7; the table's D call of TRBD1 was not tested on the DNA. TRBV21-1 is a recognized pseudogene. The CDR3 is 15 residues long. The CDR3: CASSRGQGARNEQYV. The CDR3 nucleotides are TGTGCCAGCAGCAGGGGACAGGGGGCGCGTAACGAGCAGTACGTC.

The chain joins TRBV30 to TRBJ1-1, with TRBD1 matching over 9 bases. The CDR3 runs to 13 residues. J lost 8 bases, V lost 2 bases, and 6 bases had no gene match. Germline-derived CDR1 and CDR2 are GTSNPN and SVGIG (reference sequence). The CDR3 sequence is CAWSWTGAAEAFF. The CDR3, as DNA: TGTGCCTGGAGTTGGACAGGGGCGGCAGAAGCTTTCTTT. The entire variable domain, with the rest obtained from reference TRBV30 and TRBJ1-1, is as follows: SQTIHQWPATLVQPVGSPLSLECTVEGTSNPNLYWYRQAAGRGLQLLFYSVGIGQISSEVPQNLSASRPQDRQFILSSKKLLLSDSGFYLCAWSWTGAAEAFFGQGTRLTVV.

The chain recombines TRBV28 with TRBJ2-5; possibly TRBD1 for D (8 bases). V shed 2 bases and J shed 1 base, with 11 bases lying between them. CDR1 MDHEN and CDR2 SYDVKM come from the germline V gene. The CDR3 is 15 amino acids. The CDR3 sequence is CASSLTGGGQETQYF. In nucleotides, the CDR3 is TGTGCCAGCAGTTTAACAGGGGGGGGCCAAGAGACCCAGTACTTC.

The V call is TRBV30, the J call TRBJ1-4; D might be TRBD1 (6 bases). The CDR3 covers 13 residues. Germline V gives CDR1 GTSNPN, CDR2 SVGIG (reference sequence). The V end lost 8 bases, the J end lost 8 bases, and 18 bases lay between the germline ends. Here the CDR3 reads CAGGAGPGEKLFF. CDR3 nucleotides: TGTGCCGGGGGGGCAGGCCCGGGAGAAAAACTGTTTTTT.

The V call is TRBV7-6, the J call TRBJ1-1, with a tentative D call TRBD1 (5 bases). Germline V lookup: CDR1 SGHVS, CDR2 FNYEAQ. V was pared by 1 base and J by 4 bases, with 13 bases between. There are 15 residues in the CDR3. CDR3 region: CASSLVGGSSTEAFF. CDR3 sequence (DNA): TGTGCCAGCAGCTTAGTGGGGGGGTCGAGCACTGAAGCTTTCTTT.

This clone has a single count. The V call is TRBV4-1, the J call TRBJ1-5; possibly TRBD1 for D (6 bases). V gave up 4 bases and J gave up 2 bases, with 18 bases separating them. This CDR3 has 17 residues. Germline CDR1 reads MGHRA; CDR2 reads YSYEKL. The CDR3 DNA is TGCGCCAGCAGCCCTCGCCATACAGGGCTGGGCAATCAGCCCCAGCATTTT. This sequence encodes CASSPRHTGLGNQPQHF.

The rearrangement joins TRBV6-1 to TRBJ1-5, with D possibly TRBD1 on 6 matching bases. V lost 0 bases to trimming and J lost 6 bases, with 12 bases between them. Germline values: CDR1 MNHNS, CDR2 SASEGT. The CDR3 runs 15 residues. The DNA of the CDR3 is TGTGCCAGCAGTGAAGCCTTACAGGGACGTCAGCCCCAGCATTTT. The encoded protein is CASSEALQGRQPQHF.

The J gene is TRBJ2-2, the V gene TRBV2; possible D gene TRBD2, 5 bases. Germline CDR1 is SNHLY and CDR2 is FYNNEI. The CDR3 sequence is 14 residues long. V was clipped by 3 bases and J by 7 bases, with 12 bases between them. The CDR3 sequence: CASSDVRTGGELFF. The CDR3 DNA sequence: TGTGCCAGCAGTGACGTAAGGACTGGCGGGGAGCTGTTTTTT.

V gene TRBV24-1 combines with J gene TRBJ1-2; D unresolved. Germline CDR1 reads KGHDR; CDR2 reads SFDVKD. The CDR3 consists of 16 residues. V gave up 2 bases and J gave up 6 bases, with 18 bases separating them. CDR3 nucleotide sequence: TGTGCCACCAGTGATTGGGCGGAGGGAAAGTCCCATGGCTACACCTTC. Encoded protein: CATSDWAEGKSHGYTF.

The chain couples TRBV6-5 to TRBJ2-3, with D perhaps matching TRBD2 (7 bases). V lost 10 bases and J lost 0, with 17 bases in between. Germline CDR1 and CDR2: MNHEY and SVGAGI. This CDR3 is 15 amino acids long. CDR3 residues: CATKPRGGSTDTQYF. The CDR3 region has the DNA TGTGCCACCAAGCCGAGGGGGGGCAGCACAGATACGCAGTATTTT.

This clone appeared a single time. The chain has TRBV2 and TRBJ2-2; 9 bases match TRBD1. This CDR3 is 19 amino acids long. V shed 6 bases and J 7 bases; nucleotides not matched to a gene: 21. Germline CDR1 SNHLY, CDR2 FYNNEI. Here the CDR3 reads CASSAPGQGPLTPRGELFF. CDR3 in DNA: TGTGCCAGCAGCGCGCCGGGACAGGGCCCACTCACCCCTCGCGGGGAGCTGTTTTTT.

This sequence joins TRBV9 and TRBJ2-2; possibly TRBD1 for D (6 bases). The CDR3 is 16 amino acids. With 0 bases removed from V and 4 bases from J, the gap between germline ends came to 13 bases. From germline, CDR1 is SGDLS and CDR2 YYNGEE. CDR3 DNA sequence: TGTGCCAGCAGCGTAGTGGCAGGGGTGGCCACCGGGGAGCTGTTTTTT. Its translation is CASSVVAGVATGELFF. Full variable domain (missing parts from reference TRBV9 and TRBJ2-2): DSGVTQTPKHLITATGQRVTLRCSPRSGDLSVYWYQQSLDQGLQFLIQYYNGEERAKGNILERFSAQQFPDLHSELNLSSLELGDSALYFCASSVVAGVATGELFFGEGSRLTVL.

The J gene is TRBJ2-6, the V gene TRBV19; D possibly corresponds to TRBD1 (6 bases). V dropped 10 bases and J dropped 11 bases, with 18 bases sitting between them. The germline CDR1 and CDR2 sequences are LNHDA and SQIVND (reference sequence). The CDR3 contains 13 residues. As DNA, the CDR3 is TGTGCCACCACCAACACAGGGAGCGACGTCCTGACTTTC. As protein: CATTNTGSDVLTF.